One and the same sample provided the 8 T cell receptor beta chains below, sequenced in a study of T cells after yellow fever vaccination. TCRdb independently ran MiXCR on the 5' RACE reads; one entry per CDR3 protein. Of approximately 600,000 distinct CDR3 sequences listed, about 12% were seen once; the top ten hold about 15%. The sequenced sample was PBMCs, obtained on the day of the yellow fever booster vaccination. The receptors derive from a man under 40 who received the YFV17D yellow fever vaccine.

This clonotype was recorded a few times. The chain employs TRBV20-1 and TRBJ2-7; 9 bases align to TRBD1. This CDR3 contains 13 residues. Germline CDR1 DFQATT, CDR2 SNEGSKA (reference sequence). After removal of 3 bases from V and 4 bases from J, the junction contained 4 bases not matched to a gene. The CDR3 nucleotides are TGCAGTGCTAGTTCGACAGGGGGATACGAGCAGTACTTC. Its protein product is CSASSTGGYEQYF.

Only a few counts were recorded for this clonotype. This chain links TRBV12-3 or TRBV12-4 with TRBJ2-3, with 7 bases aligning to TRBD2. The CDR3 sequence is 16 residues long. With 4 bases clipped from V and 0 bases from J, the junction kept 7 bases outside the gene matches. CDR3 residues: CASSSVAGGSTDTQYF. The CDR3 DNA sequence: TGTGCCAGCAGTTCCGTAGCGGGTGGGAGCACAGATACGCAGTATTTT.

This clonotype was observed a handful of times. V usage is TRBV6-2 or TRBV6-3 and J usage is TRBJ2-5; 12 nucleotides match TRBD1. Germline V gene lookup returns CDR1 MNHEY and CDR2 SVGEGT. V shed 2 bases, J shed 6 bases, and the junction held 4 bases outside the gene matches. CDR3 length equals 15 residues. The CDR3 DNA follows: TGTGCCAGCAGTTACCCGGGACAGGGGGCCCAGACCCAGTACTTC. Translated, it gives CASSYPGQGAQTQYF.

This clonotype appeared a few times. The J gene is TRBJ1-1, the V gene TRBV28; perhaps TRBD1 as D (6 bases). Trimming stripped 5 bases from V and 4 bases from J, with 17 bases between. The CDR3 extends over 15 amino acids. Germline assignment: CDR1 MDHEN and CDR2 SYDVKM. The CDR3 region has the DNA TGTGCCAGCAGTCCCCCCAAGGGGGGGAGCACTGAAGCTTTCTTT. This sequence encodes CASSPPKGGSTEAFF.

In its sample, this clonotype was seen many times. This chain uses TRBV7-2 with TRBJ2-3; the match to TRBD2 covers 7 bases. Per germline, CDR1 SGHTA and CDR2 FQGNSA. With 2 bases clipped from V and 3 bases from J, the junction kept 14 bases outside the gene matches. This CDR3 has 18 residues. The CDR3 loop reads CASSLSFLRGRGTDTQYF. The CDR3 coding sequence is TGTGCCAGCAGCTTATCCTTTTTACGAGGGAGGGGTACAGATACGCAGTATTTT.

This clonotype was picked up a small number of times. The genes are TRBV7-2 and TRBJ1-2; 8 positions match TRBD1. The junction had 5 bases not matched to a gene; V was cut back by 8 bases and J by 3 bases. CDR3 size: 13 residues. The germline V gene encodes CDR1 SGHTA and CDR2 FQGNSA. This chain's CDR3 is CASAPGGDYGYTF. CDR3 coding DNA: TGTGCCAGCGCACCAGGGGGCGACTATGGCTACACCTTC.

Concerning this clonotype itself: The junction departs from the called germline gene at one end, perhaps through a read error. The chain uses TRBV6-5 and TRBJ2-1, with unresolved D. There are 14 residues in the CDR3. Germline lookup yields CDR1 MNHEY and CDR2 SVGAGI. In nucleotides, the CDR3 is TGTGCCAGCAGTTACCCAGGCTCCAACAATGAGCAGTTCTTC. Translated: CASSYPGSNNEQFF.

The chain has TRBV11-3 and TRBJ2-7, with a tentative D call TRBD1 (5 bases). The ends were cut back, 1 base at V and 6 bases at J, with 10 bases in the middle. The germline V gene encodes CDR1 SGHNT and CDR2 YENEEA. The CDR3 totals 13 residues. The CDR3 loop reads CASSLVAGSEQYF. The CDR3 DNA reads TGTGCCAGCAGCTTAGTAGCAGGGTCCGAGCAGTACTTC.